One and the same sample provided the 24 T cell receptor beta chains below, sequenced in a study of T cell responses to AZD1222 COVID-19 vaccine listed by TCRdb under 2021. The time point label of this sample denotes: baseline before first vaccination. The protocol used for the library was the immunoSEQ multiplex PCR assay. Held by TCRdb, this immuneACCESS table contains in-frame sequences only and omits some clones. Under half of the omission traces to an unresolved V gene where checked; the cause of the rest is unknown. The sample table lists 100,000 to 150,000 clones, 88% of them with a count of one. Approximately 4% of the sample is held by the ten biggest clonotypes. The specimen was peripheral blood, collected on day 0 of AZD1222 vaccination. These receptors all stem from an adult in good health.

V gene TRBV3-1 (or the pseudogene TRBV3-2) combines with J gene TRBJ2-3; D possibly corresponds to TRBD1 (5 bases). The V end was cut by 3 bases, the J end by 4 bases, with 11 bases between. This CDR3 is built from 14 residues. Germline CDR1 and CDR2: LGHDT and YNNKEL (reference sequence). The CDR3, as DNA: TGTGCCAGCAGCCAGGGGCTGGAATCAGATACGCAGTATTTT. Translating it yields CASSQGLESDTQYF.

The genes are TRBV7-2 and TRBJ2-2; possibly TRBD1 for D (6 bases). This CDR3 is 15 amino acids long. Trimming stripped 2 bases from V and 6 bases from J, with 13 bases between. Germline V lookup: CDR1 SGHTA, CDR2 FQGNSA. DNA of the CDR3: TGTGCCAGCAGCTTATTAGGGGGAGAAGCCGGGGAGCTGTTTTTT. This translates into CASSLLGGEAGELFF.

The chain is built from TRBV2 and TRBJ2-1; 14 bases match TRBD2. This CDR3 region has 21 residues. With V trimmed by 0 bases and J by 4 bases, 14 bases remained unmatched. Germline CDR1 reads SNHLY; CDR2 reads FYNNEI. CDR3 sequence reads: CASSEAVSGTSGSQVYNEQFF. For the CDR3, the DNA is TGTGCCAGCAGTGAAGCTGTTTCCGGGACTAGCGGGAGTCAGGTTTACAATGAGCAGTTCTTC. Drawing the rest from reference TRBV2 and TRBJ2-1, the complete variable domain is EPEVTQTPSHQVTQMGQEVILRCVPISNHLYFYWYRQILGQKVEFLVSFYNNEISEKSEIFDDQFSVERPDGSNFTLKIRSTKLEDSAMYFCASSEAVSGTSGSQVYNEQFFGPGTRLTVL.

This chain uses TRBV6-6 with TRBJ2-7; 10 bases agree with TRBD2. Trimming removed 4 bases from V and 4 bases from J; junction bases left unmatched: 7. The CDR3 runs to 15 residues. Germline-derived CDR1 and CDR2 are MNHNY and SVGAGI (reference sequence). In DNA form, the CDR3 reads TGTGCCAGCAGTTTCCACCCTAGCGGGGGTTACGAGCAGTACTTC. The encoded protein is CASSFHPSGGYEQYF.

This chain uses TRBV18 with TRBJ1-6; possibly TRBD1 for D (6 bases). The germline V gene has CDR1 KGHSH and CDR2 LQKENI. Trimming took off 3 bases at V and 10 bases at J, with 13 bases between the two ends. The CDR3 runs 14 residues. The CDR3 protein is CASSPSGANSPLHF. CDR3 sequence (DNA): TGTGCCAGCTCACCTTCAGGGGCGAACTCACCCCTCCACTTT.

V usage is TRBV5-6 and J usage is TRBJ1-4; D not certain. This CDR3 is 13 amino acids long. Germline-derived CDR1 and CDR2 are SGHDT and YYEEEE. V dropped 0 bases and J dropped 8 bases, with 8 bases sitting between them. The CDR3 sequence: CASSLGVREKLFF. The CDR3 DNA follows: TGTGCCAGCAGCTTGGGGGTGCGGGAAAAACTGTTTTTT.

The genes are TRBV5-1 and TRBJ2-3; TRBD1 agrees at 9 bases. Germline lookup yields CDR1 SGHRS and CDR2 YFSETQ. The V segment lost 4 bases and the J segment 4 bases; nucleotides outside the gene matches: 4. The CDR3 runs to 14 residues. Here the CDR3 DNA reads TGCGCCAGCAGCCAGGACAGGGGATCAGATACGCAGTATTTT. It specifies CASSQDRGSDTQYF.

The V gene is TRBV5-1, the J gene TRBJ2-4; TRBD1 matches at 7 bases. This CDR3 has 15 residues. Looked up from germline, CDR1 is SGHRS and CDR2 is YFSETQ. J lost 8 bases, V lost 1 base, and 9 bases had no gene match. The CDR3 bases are TGCGCCAGCAGCTTGACAGGGGACCTCATGGACATTCAGTACTTC. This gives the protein CASSLTGDLMDIQYF.

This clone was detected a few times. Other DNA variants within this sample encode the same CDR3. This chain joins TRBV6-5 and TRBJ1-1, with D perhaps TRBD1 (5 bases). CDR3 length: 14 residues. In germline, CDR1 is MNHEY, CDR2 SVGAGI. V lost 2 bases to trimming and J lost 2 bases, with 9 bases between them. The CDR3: CASSYRDRNTEAFF. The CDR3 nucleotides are TGTGCCAGCAGTTACAGGGACCGAAACACTGAAGCTTTCTTT.

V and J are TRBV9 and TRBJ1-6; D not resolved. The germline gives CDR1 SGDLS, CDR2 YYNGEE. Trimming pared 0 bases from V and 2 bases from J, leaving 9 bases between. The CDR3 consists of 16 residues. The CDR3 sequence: CASSVGSMAYNSPLHF. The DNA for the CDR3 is TGTGCCAGCAGCGTAGGCTCGATGGCCTATAATTCACCCCTCCACTTT. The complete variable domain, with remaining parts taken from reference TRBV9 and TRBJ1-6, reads DSGVTQTPKHLITATGQRVTLRCSPRSGDLSVYWYQQSLDQGLQFLIQYYNGEERAKGNILERFSAQQFPDLHSELNLSSLELGDSALYFCASSVGSMAYNSPLHFGNGTRLTVT.

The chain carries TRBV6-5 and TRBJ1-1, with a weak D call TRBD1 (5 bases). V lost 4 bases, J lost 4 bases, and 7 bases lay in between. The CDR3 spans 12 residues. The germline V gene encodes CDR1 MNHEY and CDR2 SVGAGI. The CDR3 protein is CASSWGGTEAFF. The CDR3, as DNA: TGTGCCAGCAGTTGGGGGGGCACTGAAGCTTTCTTT.

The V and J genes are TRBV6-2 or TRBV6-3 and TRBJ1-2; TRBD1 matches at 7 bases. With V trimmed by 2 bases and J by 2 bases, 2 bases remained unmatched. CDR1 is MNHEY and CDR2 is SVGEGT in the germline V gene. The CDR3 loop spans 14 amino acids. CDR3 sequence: CASSYAGGNYGYTF. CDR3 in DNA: TGTGCCAGCAGTTACGCAGGGGGAAACTATGGCTACACCTTC.

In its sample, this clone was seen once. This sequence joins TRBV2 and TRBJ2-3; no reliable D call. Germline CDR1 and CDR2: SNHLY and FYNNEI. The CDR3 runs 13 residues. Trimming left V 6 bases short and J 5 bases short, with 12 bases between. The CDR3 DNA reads TGTGCCAGCAGGTGGCAAAGGCAAGATACGCAGTATTTT. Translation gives CASRWQRQDTQYF.

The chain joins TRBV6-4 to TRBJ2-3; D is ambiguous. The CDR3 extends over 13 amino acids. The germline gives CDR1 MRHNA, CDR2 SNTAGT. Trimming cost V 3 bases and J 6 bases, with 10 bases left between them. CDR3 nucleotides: TGTGCCAGCAGTGAAAACGATGGGGATACGCAGTATTTT. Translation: CASSENDGDTQYF.

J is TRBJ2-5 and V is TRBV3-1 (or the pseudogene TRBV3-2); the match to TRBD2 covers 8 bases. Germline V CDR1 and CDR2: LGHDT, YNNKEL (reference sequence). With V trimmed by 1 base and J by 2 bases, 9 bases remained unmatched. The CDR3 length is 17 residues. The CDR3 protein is CASSQVPSRGEQETQYF. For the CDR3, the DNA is TGTGCCAGCAGCCAAGTGCCTTCGCGGGGGGAACAAGAGACCCAGTACTTC.

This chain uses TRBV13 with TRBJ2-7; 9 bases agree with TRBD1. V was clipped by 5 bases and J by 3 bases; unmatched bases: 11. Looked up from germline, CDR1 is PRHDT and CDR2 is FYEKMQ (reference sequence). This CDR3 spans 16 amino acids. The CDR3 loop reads CASSKWDRAALYEQYF. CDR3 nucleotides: TGTGCCAGCAGCAAATGGGACAGGGCGGCGCTCTACGAGCAGTACTTC.

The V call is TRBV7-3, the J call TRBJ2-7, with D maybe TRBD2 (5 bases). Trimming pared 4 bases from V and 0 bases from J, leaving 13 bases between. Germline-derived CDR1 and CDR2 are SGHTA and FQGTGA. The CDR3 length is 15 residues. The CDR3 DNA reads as TGTGCCAGCAGCTCATCGGCGGGCAGCTCCTACGAGCAGTACTTC. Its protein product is CASSSSAGSSYEQYF. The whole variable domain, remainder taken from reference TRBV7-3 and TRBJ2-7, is GAGVSQTPSNKVTEKGKYVELRCDPISGHTALYWYRQSLGQGPEFLIYFQGTGAADDSGLPNDRFFAVRPEGSVSTLKIQRTERGDSAVYLCASSSSAGSSYEQYFGPGTRLTVT.

CDR3: CASRGPGGGDEQYF. CDR3 nucleotides: TGTGCCAGCAGAGGCCCGGGAGGGGGGGACGAGCAGTACTTC. The V call is TRBV28, the J call TRBJ2-7; TRBD2 agrees at 8 bases. In germline, CDR1 is MDHEN, CDR2 SYDVKM. Germline trimming cut 6 bases from V and 5 bases from J; bases unmatched to any gene: 9. The CDR3 has 14 residues.

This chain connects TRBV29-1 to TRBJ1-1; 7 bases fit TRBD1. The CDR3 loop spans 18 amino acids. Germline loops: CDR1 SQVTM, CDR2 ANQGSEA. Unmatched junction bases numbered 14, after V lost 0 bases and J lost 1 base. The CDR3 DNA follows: TGCAGCGTTGAAGACCTCTTCCGGGACAGCGAGGGGAACACTGAAGCTTTCTTT. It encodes CSVEDLFRDSEGNTEAFF.

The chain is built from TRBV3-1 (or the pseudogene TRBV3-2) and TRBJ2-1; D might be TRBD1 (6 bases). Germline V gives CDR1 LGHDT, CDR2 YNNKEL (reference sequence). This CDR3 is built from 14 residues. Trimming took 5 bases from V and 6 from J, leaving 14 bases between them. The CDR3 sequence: CASSSGVESNEQFF. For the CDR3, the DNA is TGTGCCAGCAGCTCAGGGGTGGAGAGCAATGAGCAGTTCTTC.

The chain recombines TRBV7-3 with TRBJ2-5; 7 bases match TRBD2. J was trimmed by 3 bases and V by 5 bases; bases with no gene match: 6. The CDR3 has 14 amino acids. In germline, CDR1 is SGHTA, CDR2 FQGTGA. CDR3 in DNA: TGTGCCAGCAGCGCGGAGGCGGGAGAAGAGACCCAGTACTTC. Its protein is CASSAEAGEETQYF.

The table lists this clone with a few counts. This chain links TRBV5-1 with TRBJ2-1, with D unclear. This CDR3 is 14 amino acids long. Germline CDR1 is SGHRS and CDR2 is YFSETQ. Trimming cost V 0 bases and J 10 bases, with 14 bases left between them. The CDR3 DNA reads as TGCGCCAGCAGCTTGGGAACTCTGGATGGGGAGCAGTTCTTC. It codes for CASSLGTLDGEQFF. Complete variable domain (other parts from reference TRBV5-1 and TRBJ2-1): KAGVTQTPRYLIKTRGQQVTLSCSPISGHRSVSWYQQTPGQGLQFLFEYFSETQRNKGNFPGRFSGRQFSNSRSEMNVSTLELGDSALYLCASSLGTLDGEQFFGPGTRLTVL.

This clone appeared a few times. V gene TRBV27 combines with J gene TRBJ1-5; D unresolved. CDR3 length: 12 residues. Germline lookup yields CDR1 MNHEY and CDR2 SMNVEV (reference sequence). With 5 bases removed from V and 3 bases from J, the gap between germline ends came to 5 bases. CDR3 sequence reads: CASSHSNQPQHF. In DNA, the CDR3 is TGTGCCAGCAGTCACTCCAATCAGCCCCAGCATTTT.

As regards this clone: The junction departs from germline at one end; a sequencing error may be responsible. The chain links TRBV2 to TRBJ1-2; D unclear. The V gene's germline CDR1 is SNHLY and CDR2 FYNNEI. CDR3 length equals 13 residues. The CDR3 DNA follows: TGTGCCAGCAGTGAAGCTCAACCCTCCGGGCGGAGCTTC. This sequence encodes CASSEAQPSGRSF.